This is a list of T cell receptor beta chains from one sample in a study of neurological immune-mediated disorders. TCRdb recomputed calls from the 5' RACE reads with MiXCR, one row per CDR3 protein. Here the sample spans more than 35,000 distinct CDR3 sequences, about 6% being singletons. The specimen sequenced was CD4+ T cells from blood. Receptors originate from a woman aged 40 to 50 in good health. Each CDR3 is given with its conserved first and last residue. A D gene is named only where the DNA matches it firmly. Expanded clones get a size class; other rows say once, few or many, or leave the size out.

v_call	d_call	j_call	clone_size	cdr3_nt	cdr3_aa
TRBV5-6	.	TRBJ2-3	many	TGTGCCAGCAGCTTGCGGGGAACTAGCACAGATACGCAGTATTTT	CASSLRGTSTDTQYF
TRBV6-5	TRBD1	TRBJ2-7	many	TGTGCCAGCAGTTACTCGGGAACCGGGACAGGGGACACCTACGAGCAGTACTTC	CASSYSGTGTGDTYEQYF
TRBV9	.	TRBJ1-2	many	TGTGCCAGCAGCGTAAAACCTAACTATGGCTACACCTTC	CASSVKPNYGYTF
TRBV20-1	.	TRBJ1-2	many	TGCAGTGCTCCTTTGGGGGGGGCTGGTGGCTATGGCTACACCTTC	CSAPLGGAGGYGYTF
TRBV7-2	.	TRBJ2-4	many	TGTGCCAGCAGCTCAAAGGCCGCAGGGGAAAACATTCAGTACTTC	CASSSKAAGENIQYF
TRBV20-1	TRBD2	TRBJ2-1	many	TGCAGTGCTACTCCCCTGACTAGCGGGACTAATGAGCAGTTCTTC	CSATPLTSGTNEQFF
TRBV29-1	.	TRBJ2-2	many	TGCAGCGTTGCGTTGAGTCCCGGGGAGCTGTTTTTT	CSVALSPGELFF
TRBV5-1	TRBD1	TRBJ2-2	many	TGCGCCAGCAGCTCGGGACAGGACCACACCGGGGAGCTGTTTTTT	CASSSGQDHTGELFF
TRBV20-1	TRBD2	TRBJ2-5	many	TGCAGTGCTAAACCGGGACTAGGTGGGGAGACCCAGTACTTC	CSAKPGLGGETQYF
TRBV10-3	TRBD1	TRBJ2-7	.	TGTGCCATCAGCAATGGACAGGGATCCTACGAGCAGTACTTC	CAISNGQGSYEQYF
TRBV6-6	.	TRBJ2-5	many	TGTGCCAGCAGTTACCGAAACATCGAAGAGACCCAGTACTTC	CASSYRNIEETQYF
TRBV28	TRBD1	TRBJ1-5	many	TGTGCCAGCAGCCGAGCCGACAGGGACGATCAGCCCCAGCATTTT	CASSRADRDDQPQHF
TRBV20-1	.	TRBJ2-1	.	TGCAGTGCTAGAGAGCAACTAGGCCCCTACAATGAGCAGTTCTTC	CSAREQLGPYNEQFF
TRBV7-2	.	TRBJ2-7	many	TGTGCCAGCAGCTTCCAGAGCAGCTCCTACGAGCAGTACTTC	CASSFQSSSYEQYF
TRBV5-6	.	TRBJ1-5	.	TGTGCCAGCAGCTTGGGCAGGAACCAGCCCCAGCATTTT	CASSLGRNQPQHF
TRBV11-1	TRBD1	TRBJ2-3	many	TGTGCCAGCAGCTACGGGACAGCGGCTGAAACAGATACGCAGTATTTT	CASSYGTAAETDTQYF
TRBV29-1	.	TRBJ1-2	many	TGCAGCGTTGGATGGGGTGTATATGGCTACACCTTC	CSVGWGVYGYTF
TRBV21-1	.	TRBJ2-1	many	TGTGCCAGCACCCAATCGGATTTCGTGACTAGCGGGAGGGCCCATAATGAGCAGTTCTTC	CASTQSDFVTSGRAHNEQFF
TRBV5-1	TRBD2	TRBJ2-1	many	TGCGCCAGCAGCTCCAGACTAGCGGACAATGAGCAGTTCTTC	CASSSRLADNEQFF